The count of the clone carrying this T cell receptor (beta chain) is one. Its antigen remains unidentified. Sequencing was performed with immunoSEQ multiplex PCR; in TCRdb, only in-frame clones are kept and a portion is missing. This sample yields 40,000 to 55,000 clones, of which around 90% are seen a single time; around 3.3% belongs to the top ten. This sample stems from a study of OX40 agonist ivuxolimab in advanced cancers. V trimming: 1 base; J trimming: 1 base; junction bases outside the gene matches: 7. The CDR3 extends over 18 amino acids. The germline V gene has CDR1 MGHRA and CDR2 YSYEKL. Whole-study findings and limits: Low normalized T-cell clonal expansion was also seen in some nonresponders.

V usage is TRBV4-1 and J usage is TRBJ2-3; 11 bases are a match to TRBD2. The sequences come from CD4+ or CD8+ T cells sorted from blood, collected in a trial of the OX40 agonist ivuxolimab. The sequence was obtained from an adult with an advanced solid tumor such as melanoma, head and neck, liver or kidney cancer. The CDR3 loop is CASSQVAGGPLGTDTQYF. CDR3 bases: TGCGCCAGCAGCCAAGTAGCGGGAGGGCCGTTGGGCACAGATACGCAGTATTTT.